Sequencing of this TCR beta chain was carried out in a study of regulatory T cells in long-lasting Graves disease (dated by TCRdb to the early 2020s). Broadly, across the study: Persistent Graves' disease was defined as persistently positive TSH receptor autoantibodies together with antithyroid drug treatment for over 5 years. Peripheral blood TCR sequencing and RNA sequencing compared persistent Graves' disease patients with newly diagnosed Graves' disease patients. The study took place in China and was registered as a clinical trial. TCR sequencing covered around 13 persistent and approximately 20 newly diagnosed Graves' disease patients, some 35 samples in total. Persistent Graves' disease patients in the clinical cohort had taken antithyroid drugs for approximately ten years on average.

Sample time point, as interpreted from the label and publication: persistent/refractory GD, antithyroid drugs over 5 years with positive TRAb. RNA was extracted from PBMCs in TRIzol for both TCR sequencing and RNA sequencing. Graves' disease was diagnosed according to American Thyroid Association guidelines. Patients for the study were recruited at an endocrinology department in Xi'an, China. From each patient, about 9 milliliters of peripheral blood was collected into an EDTA anticoagulant tube. Ficoll Paque Plus density gradient separation was used to isolate PBMCs, and no additional T cell sorting was done. An Agilent 2100 Bioanalyzer and agarose gel were used to check RNA quality, and a NanoDrop 2000 was used to measure RNA concentration. In the case of this clonotype: Its antigen remains unidentified. Base qualities are not at hand, and no much larger clone is one base apart.

On the study overall, not on this receptor specifically: Persistent Graves' disease patients showed lower TCR Shannon entropy and fewer highly expanded clones than newly diagnosed patients, suggesting clonal expansion. Peripheral blood alone was examined, since thyroid tissue, which constituted the primary lesion, could not be accessed. Persistent disease showed preferential use of TRBV28, TRBJ1-2 and TRBJ2-5, whereas newly diagnosed disease favored TRBV20-1 and TRBJ2-1. Sequencing and analysis were restricted to the TCR beta chain. A larger number of public clonotypes was shared among persistent patients (approximately 3,000) than among newly diagnosed patients (roughly 980). The small sample size was acknowledged by the authors as a limitation that may reduce accuracy.

Library preparation was by multiplex PCR. Sequenced using an Illumina HiSeq 4000. iRepertoire HTBI primers and Arm-PCR amplification of CDR3 regions were used to construct TCR beta libraries. Before sequencing, the PCR products underwent gel purification. For the original study's pipeline: A total of roughly 65 TRBV and 14 TRBJ segments were identified across samples and were used for gene usage analysis of CDR3 amino acid clonotypes. Filtered high-quality paired reads were merged into contigs using COPE and FqMerger. BLAST was used to align contigs to IMGT TRBV, TRBD and TRBJ reference genes, and CDR3 was defined according to IMGT. Highly expanded clones were defined as clonotypes with a frequency above 0.1%. Shannon entropy was used to measure repertoire diversity, and the Gini coefficient was used to measure V-J evenness. Clonotypes shared by more than one individual were considered public. TCRdb redid the processing of the public reads, applying fastp at Q25 and MiXCR, and retained in-frame beta chains. Rows with one shared CDR3 protein collapse into an entry with the most common genes and DNA. In this record, the V and J calls reflect TCRdb's handling and not the investigators' own analysis. This sample is represented by 400,000 or so distinct CDR3 sequences; roughly 20% of them were singletons. Of the sample, roughly 20% falls within the top ten clones.

The CDR3 starts with the cysteine, ends with the phenylalanine, and has 14 residues. Only the CDR3 DNA is retained, 42 bases long and in frame from the first base. The germline ends are 10 bases apart after V is trimmed by 1 base and J by 3 bases. Looking up the germline V gene yields CDR1 SGHAT and CDR2 FQNNGV. The chain employs TRBV11-2 and TRBJ2-7, with the D gene not clear enough to name. The receptor was derived from a female donor with Graves disease. The material sequenced was peripheral blood mononuclear cells (PBMCs), taken when the disease was refractory, from a patient treated with antithyroid drugs. The bases are TGTGCCAGCAGCTTAGCGATTTTCGTCTACGAGCAGTACTTC. Its amino acids are CASSLAIFVYEQYF.